The TCR beta chain under discussion was sequenced for a study of human T cells and chemical hapten exposure. Findings of the study overall: Expanded TCRs showed more large CDR3 clusters than pre-sensitization or healthy control sets. Sensitizing with DPC caused no change in TCRs above 1 in 1000 frequency.

Time point specified: patch test 3, about 24 weeks after DPC sensitization. As to treatment: therapeutic diphenylcyclopropenone sensitization with weekly scalp DPC. Points on this clonotype: As yet, its antigen is unknown.

Trimming stripped 3 bases from V and 4 bases from J, with 12 bases between. Per the germline V gene, CDR1 is SGHTA and CDR2 is FQGNSA. CDR3 length: 15 amino acids. Unique molecular identifiers were affixed to discrete cDNA molecules within the library. From the RACE reads, TCRdb called clonotypes with MiXCR, one entry per CDR3 protein. The data hold tens of thousands of distinct CDR3 sequences, with approximately 9.9% observed a single time. The TCR sequence derives from a woman in her 40s with alopecia areata. Some clones in this sample may be carry-over from other donors' samples. Sequences were derived from whole blood, sampled in connection with sensitization to the hapten diphenylcyclopropenone (DPC). The chain employs TRBV7-2 and TRBJ2-2; no clear D gene. CDR3 amino acids: CASSLGPGATGELFF. CDR3 nucleotides: TGTGCCAGCAGCTTGGGCCCCGGAGCCACCGGGGAGCTGTTTTTT.